One sample yielded the 15 T cell receptor beta chains listed below, sequenced in a study of T-cell reconstitution after alpha-beta-depleted transplantation in children. TCRbeta library preparation incorporated unique molecular identifiers. One entry per CDR3 protein results from TCRdb running MiXCR on the PCR reads. The sample has a few hundred thousand distinct CDR3 sequences, 10% to 15% seen once. The sample here was PBMCs, mostly from graft donor cells, taken 360 days after TCRalphabeta/CD19-depleted stem cell transplant. The origin of the receptors is a male patient younger than 18 who had a stem cell transplant for acute myeloid leukemia, so the T cells may come from the graft donor.

The V gene is TRBV11-2, the J gene TRBJ2-3; 15 nucleotides match TRBD2. The CDR3 length is 18 residues. After removal of 5 bases from V and 8 bases from J, the junction contained 14 bases not matched to a gene. Germline-derived CDR1 and CDR2 are SGHAT and FQNNGV. In DNA, the CDR3 is TGTGCCAGCAGCCTACGGCGGACTAGCGGGAGGGCCCCCAGTACGCAGTATTTT. It is translated as CASSLRRTSGRAPSTQYF.

This chain uses TRBV14 with TRBJ2-7; TRBD2 agrees at 7 bases. The J segment lost 0 bases and the V segment lost 2 bases, leaving 4 bases of the junction unmatched. The CDR3 has 15 amino acids. Per germline, CDR1 SGHDN and CDR2 FVKESK. The CDR3 region has the DNA TGTGCCAGCAGCCAACTAGCGGAGAGCTCCTACGAGCAGTACTTC. Encoded protein: CASSQLAESSYEQYF.

The V call is TRBV5-1, the J call TRBJ2-5, with 15 bases identical to TRBD2. The CDR3 totals 19 residues. Germline trimming cut 1 base from V and 0 bases from J; bases unmatched to any gene: 7. CDR1 and CDR2 from the germline V gene are SGHRS and YFSETQ. As DNA, the CDR3 is TGCGCCAGCAGCTTGCTCGGGACTAGCGGGAGGTCGTACCAAGAGACCCAGTACTTC. This sequence encodes CASSLLGTSGRSYQETQYF.

This clonotype has at least ten counts. J is TRBJ2-7 and V is TRBV3-1; D call uncertain. This CDR3 contains 13 residues. CDR1 and CDR2 (germline): LGHDT, YNNKEL (reference sequence). Trimming removed 3 bases from V and 2 bases from J, with 8 bases in between. CDR3 nucleotide sequence: TGTGCCAGCAGCCAGGACCGCACCTACGAGCAGTACTTC. Amino acids: CASSQDRTYEQYF.

The chain employs TRBV4-3 and TRBJ2-7, with D possibly matching TRBD2 (5 bases). This CDR3 region has 14 residues. Trimming removed 4 bases at V and 5 bases at J, with 15 bases between. Germline CDR1 reads LGHNA; CDR2 reads YSLEER. The CDR3 region has the DNA TGCGCCAGCAGCCCCGCGGGCAGAATTGACGAGCAGTACTTC. Its translation: CASSPAGRIDEQYF.

The chain combines TRBV19 with TRBJ1-5; tentatively, D is TRBD1 (5 bases). The ends were cut back, 5 bases at V and 7 bases at J, with 18 bases in the middle. CDR1 and CDR2 from the germline V gene are LNHDA and SQIVND (reference sequence). This CDR3 is 15 amino acids long. DNA for the CDR3: TGTGCCAGTAGTCACCAATCGGGGCAGGGCCAGCCCCAGCATTTT. This codes for CASSHQSGQGQPQHF.

This clonotype was recorded many times. This rearrangement joins TRBV29-1 to TRBJ2-3; 7 nucleotides align to TRBD2. The CDR3 has 13 amino acids. Germline CDR1 and CDR2: SQVTM and ANQGSEA. J was trimmed by 2 bases and V by 7 bases; bases with no gene match: 6. In nucleotides, the CDR3 is TGCAGCGGTAACCGGGACTACACAGATACGCAGTATTTT. This encodes CSGNRDYTDTQYF.

A few counts support this clonotype. The chain uses TRBV5-1 and TRBJ2-4, with TRBD2 as a possible D gene (5 bases). V was shortened by 1 base and J by 1 base, with 21 bases between the two germline ends. Germline V CDR1 and CDR2: SGHRS, YFSETQ. The CDR3 length is 19 residues. This CDR3 is CASSLSFDPNWEAKNIQYF. The CDR3 DNA is TGCGCCAGCAGCTTGAGCTTCGATCCGAACTGGGAGGCCAAAAACATTCAGTACTTC.

This clonotype was counted a few times. V gene TRBV11-2 combines with J gene TRBJ2-1, with TRBD1 matching over 9 bases. The V gene end was trimmed by 3 bases and the J gene end by 4 bases; junction bases not matched to a gene: 16. The CDR3 has 19 amino acids. Germline assignment: CDR1 SGHAT and CDR2 FQNNGV. The CDR3 loop reads CASSFPPGQGLILYNEQFF. The CDR3 DNA reads as TGTGCCAGCAGCTTTCCCCCGGGACAGGGTTTAATACTTTACAATGAGCAGTTCTTC.

This clonotype was observed a handful of times. The V call is TRBV20-1, the J call TRBJ2-7; 8 positions match TRBD2. CDR1 DFQATT and CDR2 SNEGSKA come from the germline V gene (reference sequence). With 3 bases clipped from V and 0 bases from J, the junction kept 7 bases outside the gene matches. The length of the CDR3 is 15 residues. CDR3 nucleotide sequence: TGCAGTGCTAGCCCCGGGACTAGTTTCTCCTACGAGCAGTACTTC. This encodes CSASPGTSFSYEQYF.

This clonotype was seen repeatedly, ten times or more. The chain employs TRBV4-3 and TRBJ2-1; 9 bases align to TRBD2. V lost 6 bases, J lost 0 bases, and 9 bases stayed unmatched. The germline gives CDR1 LGHNA, CDR2 YSLEER. The CDR3 covers 17 residues. For the CDR3, the DNA is TGCGCCAGCAGTCTAAGGACTAGCGAAAGCTCCTACAATGAGCAGTTCTTC. Its protein is CASSLRTSESSYNEQFF.

The chain links TRBV6-5 to TRBJ1-1, with 7 positions matching TRBD1. Germline CDR1 and CDR2: MNHEY and SVGAGI. The CDR3 sequence is 16 residues long. V lost 4 bases to trimming and J lost 1 base; unmatched junction nucleotides: 9. In DNA, the CDR3 is TGTGCCAGCAGTTCACGTCAGACAGGGAAGAACACTGAAGCTTTCTTT. It codes for CASSSRQTGKNTEAFF.

This clonotype appeared many times. The chain couples TRBV28 to TRBJ1-4; possible D gene TRBD1, 6 bases. Between the trimmed V and J ends, which lost 3 bases and 7 bases, there was a span of 15 bases. This CDR3 is built from 15 residues. CDR1 MDHEN and CDR2 SYDVKM come from the germline V gene. The CDR3 DNA sequence: TGTGCCAGCAGTTTCGCTGGGGGCATTTTTGAAAAACTGTTTTTT. Its translation is CASSFAGGIFEKLFF.

V is TRBV7-8 and J is TRBJ2-2; D ambiguous. Between the trimmed V and J ends, which lost 2 bases and 0 bases, there was a span of 10 bases. The CDR3 length is 16 residues. Germline V gene sequence: CDR1 SGHVS, CDR2 FQNEAQ. CDR3 in DNA: TGTGCCAGCAGCTTATATGTGGGAACGAACACCGGGGAGCTGTTTTTT. As protein: CASSLYVGTNTGELFF.

This clonotype was seen a few times. Here the CDR3 DNA reads TGTGCCAGCAGTTACGAAGCGGGAAGCTCCTACAATGAGCAGTTCTTC. The encoded protein is CASSYEAGSSYNEQFF. The chain links TRBV6-2 or TRBV6-3 to TRBJ2-1; 7 nucleotides align to TRBD2. The CDR3 totals 16 residues. From germline, CDR1 is MNHEY and CDR2 SVGEGT. J lost 0 bases, V lost 2 bases, and 4 bases had no gene match.